These 29 T cell receptor beta chains share one sample of origin, sequenced in a study of blood T cell repertoires in COVID-19 (TCRdb year 2020). Libraries came from the immunoSEQ multiplex PCR assay. The clones in this table, taken by TCRdb from immuneACCESS, are in-frame only. Not every clone is retained; where verified, under half of the shortfall comes from an unresolved V gene, and the cause of the rest is unknown. The sample table holds about 49,000 clones, of which 90% to 95% were seen once. The top ten hold over 3% of the sample. Sequencing input: peripheral blood. The receptors originated from a human donor in a cohort sampled during active COVID-19.

J is TRBJ2-3 and V is TRBV4-2; 11 positions match TRBD2. V shed 3 bases, J shed 5 bases, and the junction held 10 bases outside the gene matches. The CDR3 extends over 17 amino acids. Germline V lookup: CDR1 LGHNA, CDR2 YNFKEQ. The CDR3: CASSQTYLAGGQDTQYF. The CDR3 DNA reads TGTGCCAGCAGCCAGACTTACCTAGCGGGAGGACAAGATACGCAGTATTTT.

The chain uses TRBV5-1 and TRBJ1-1; D not resolved. Germline lookup yields CDR1 SGHRS and CDR2 YFSETQ. CDR3 size: 13 residues. The ends were cut back, 0 bases at V and 3 bases at J, with 6 bases in the middle. CDR3 residues: CASSLAEDTEAFF. The CDR3 nucleotides are TGCGCCAGCAGCTTGGCTGAGGACACTGAAGCTTTCTTT. Using reference TRBV5-1 and TRBJ1-1 for the parts outside the CDR3, the full variable domain is KAGVTQTPRYLIKTRGQQVTLSCSPISGHRSVSWYQQTPGQGLQFLFEYFSETQRNKGNFPGRFSGRQFSNSRSEMNVSTLELGDSALYLCASSLAEDTEAFFGQGTRLTVV.

The chain recombines TRBV29-1 with TRBJ1-1; D is unclear. V shed 4 bases and J shed 0 bases, with 9 bases lying between them. From germline, CDR1 is SQVTM and CDR2 ANQGSEA. There are 13 residues in the CDR3. The CDR3 is CSVGQNMNTEAFF. The CDR3 region has the DNA TGCAGCGTTGGCCAGAACATGAACACTGAAGCTTTCTTT.

This chain joins TRBV6-2 or TRBV6-3 and TRBJ2-1, with a possible D match to TRBD2 (6 bases). V was clipped by 5 bases and J by 6 bases, with 8 bases between them. The CDR3 is 12 residues long. Germline V gene sequence: CDR1 MNHEY, CDR2 SVGEGT. CDR3 region: CASSVGGNEQFF. The CDR3 DNA reads TGTGCCAGCAGTGTCGGGGGCAATGAGCAGTTCTTC.

CDR3 residues: CASSQTSTGDTGGYTF. CDR3 in DNA: TGTGCCAGCAGCCAAACTTCTACAGGGGACACGGGGGGCTACACCTTC. The chain recombines TRBV7-9 with TRBJ1-2; 7 bases line up with TRBD1. Looked up from germline, CDR1 is SEHNR and CDR2 is FQNEAQ (reference sequence). The length of the CDR3 is 16 residues. Losses at the gene ends were 5 bases for V and 8 bases for J; bases not matched to a gene: 17.

The chain is built from TRBV6-4 and TRBJ2-7; D call uncertain. Germline V gives CDR1 MRHNA, CDR2 SNTAGT. This CDR3 comprises 14 residues. V lost 6 bases and J 3 bases, leaving 15 bases between the germline ends. The CDR3 DNA sequence: TGTGCCAGCAGGAAAGCAGCGTTCGGCTACGAGCAGTACGTC. Translated, it gives CASRKAAFGYEQYV.

The J gene is TRBJ2-7, the V gene TRBV11-3, with D possibly matching TRBD2 (8 bases). This CDR3 contains 16 residues. The germline CDR1 and CDR2 sequences are SGHNT and YENEEA. Between the trimmed V and J ends, which lost 4 bases and 3 bases, there was a span of 19 bases. In nucleotides, the CDR3 is TGTGCCAGCAGCTCTCCCCGGGGGGGGGACAGCTACGAGCAGTACGTC. This gives the protein CASSSPRGGDSYEQYV.

J is TRBJ2-3 and V is TRBV6-4; D unresolved. This CDR3 is built from 13 residues. Per the germline V gene, CDR1 is MRHNA and CDR2 is SNTAGT. V shed 5 bases and J shed 2 bases, with 8 bases lying between them. CDR3 DNA: TGTGCCAGCAGTATGAGCACCACAGATACGCAGTATTTT. It codes for CASSMSTTDTQYF.

This clone was observed once. V usage is TRBV5-1 and J usage is TRBJ2-1, with D tentatively TRBD2 (6 bases). Trimming took 7 bases from V and 8 from J, leaving 25 bases between them. The germline V gene encodes CDR1 SGHRS and CDR2 YFSETQ. This CDR3 is 16 amino acids long. CDR3 DNA: TGCGCCAGCTCCATAGGAGGGTTACGTTCCAAAGATGAGCAGTTCTTC. Its translation: CASSIGGLRSKDEQFF.

The chain has TRBV18 and TRBJ2-5, with a weak D call TRBD1 (5 bases). This CDR3 has 14 amino acids. The germline CDR1 and CDR2 sequences are KGHSH and LQKENI. Trimming took 0 bases from V and 6 from J, leaving 11 bases between them. CDR3 in DNA: TGTGCCAGCTCACCACCGGCAGGGCTAAAGACCCAGTACTTC. It translates to CASSPPAGLKTQYF.

The chain recombines TRBV29-1 with TRBJ1-4; D is unclear. The CDR3 has 13 residues. Deletions cut 4 bases from V and 2 bases from J, with 8 bases between. Germline CDR1 is SQVTM and CDR2 is ANQGSEA. The CDR3 bases are TGCAGCGTTGGGGCTGAGACTAATGAAAAACTGTTTTTT. The encoded protein is CSVGAETNEKLFF.

J is TRBJ2-7 and V is TRBV29-1; no firm D call. CDR1 is SQVTM and CDR2 is ANQGSEA in the germline V gene. This CDR3 contains 11 residues. Deletions cut 1 base from V and 5 bases from J, with 6 bases between. In nucleotides, the CDR3 is TGCAGCGTTGAAGCAGAAAACGAGCAGTACGTC. As protein: CSVEAENEQYV.

This clone has only a few counts. The chain has TRBV2 and TRBJ2-7; no clear D. Trimming took 7 bases from V and 4 from J, leaving 17 bases between them. The CDR3 runs 14 residues. From germline, CDR1 is SNHLY and CDR2 FYNNEI. CDR3 in DNA: TGTGCCAGCAAAAACGGGTATACTGAGTACGAGCAGTACTTC. This encodes CASKNGYTEYEQYF.

The J gene is TRBJ1-1, the V gene TRBV24-1, with 7 bases matching TRBD1. Germline CDR1 reads KGHDR; CDR2 reads SFDVKD. The CDR3 is 12 amino acids. V shed 7 bases and J 4 bases; nucleotides not matched to a gene: 2. The CDR3 here is CATRGTATEAFF. Here the CDR3 DNA reads TGTGCCACCAGAGGGACAGCCACTGAAGCTTTCTTT.

The chain recombines TRBV5-4 with TRBJ1-3; the match to TRBD1 covers 7 bases. This CDR3 region has 15 residues. The germline CDR1 and CDR2 sequences are SGHNT and YYREEE (reference sequence). V trimming: 6 bases; J trimming: 0 bases; junction bases outside the gene matches: 6. CDR3 DNA: TGTGCCAGCACCGGGACAGCCGACTCTGGAAACACCATATATTTT. Its translation: CASTGTADSGNTIYF.

J is TRBJ2-1 and V is TRBV6-5; 9 bases map to TRBD2. Losses at the gene ends were 7 bases for V and 7 bases for J; bases not matched to a gene: 8. The CDR3 is made up of 14 amino acids. CDR1 is MNHEY, CDR2 SVGAGI, per germline. Here the CDR3 reads CASNPLAGFNEQFF. The CDR3, as DNA: TGTGCCAGCAACCCCCTAGCGGGGTTTAATGAGCAGTTCTTC.

The J gene is TRBJ1-5, the V gene TRBV27, with 8 bases aligning to TRBD1. The length of the CDR3 is 14 residues. In germline, CDR1 is MNHEY, CDR2 SMNVEV (reference sequence). With 6 bases clipped from V and 10 bases from J, the junction kept 11 bases outside the gene matches. The CDR3 loop reads CASRTGGPSIPQHF. CDR3 sequence (DNA): TGTGCCAGCAGAACAGGGGGGCCGTCAATACCCCAGCATTTT.

V gene TRBV7-6 combines with J gene TRBJ2-1; 9 nucleotides match TRBD2. The V gene's germline CDR1 is SGHVS and CDR2 FNYEAQ. This CDR3 has 15 residues. V shed 1 base, J shed 7 bases, and the junction held 5 bases outside the gene matches. DNA for the CDR3: TGTGCCAGCAGCTTAGTGGCGGGAGGGCGGAATGAGCAGTTCTTC. This gives the protein CASSLVAGGRNEQFF.

J is TRBJ2-2 and V is TRBV3-1 (or the pseudogene TRBV3-2), with TRBD2 as a possible D gene (5 bases). Per the germline V gene, CDR1 is LGHDT and CDR2 is YNNKEL (reference sequence). The CDR3 is made up of 16 amino acids. V was shortened by 4 bases and J by 0 bases, with 12 bases between the two germline ends. The chain's CDR3 is CASSRQHGTNTGELFF. The CDR3 DNA reads TGTGCCAGCAGCCGCCAACACGGGACGAACACCGGGGAGCTGTTTTTT.

The genes are TRBV29-1 and TRBJ2-4, with 12 bases lining up with TRBD2. The length of the CDR3 is 17 residues. Germline CDR1 is SQVTM and CDR2 is ANQGSEA. Trimming took 5 bases from V and 1 from J; bases not matched to a gene: 9. CDR3: CSVRTSGINWAKNIQYF. For the CDR3, the DNA is TGCAGCGTTAGGACTAGCGGGATAAACTGGGCCAAAAACATTCAGTACTTC.

The chain joins TRBV28 to TRBJ2-7; 8 positions match TRBD2. The CDR3 is 14 amino acids. The V gene's germline CDR1 is MDHEN and CDR2 SYDVKM. Trimming at V came to 6 bases and at J to 5 bases, leaving 9 bases not matched to a gene. CDR3 DNA: TGTGCCAGCAGCGATACAGCGGGAGCGGACGAGCAGTACTTC. As protein: CASSDTAGADEQYF.

Here the CDR3 reads CASSLGLPHQPQHF. The CDR3 DNA is TGTGCCAGCAGTTTGGGACTCCCTCATCAGCCCCAGCATTTT. The V call is TRBV27, the J call TRBJ1-5, with TRBD1 as a possible D gene (5 bases). The CDR3 has 14 amino acids. From germline, CDR1 is MNHEY and CDR2 SMNVEV (reference sequence). The V gene lost 3 bases and the J gene lost 5 bases, with 11 bases spanning the gap.

This chain joins TRBV5-1 and TRBJ1-1; D perhaps matches TRBD1 (6 bases). CDR3 length equals 16 residues. V was shortened by 4 bases and J by 0 bases, with 16 bases between the two germline ends. Germline CDR1 SGHRS, CDR2 YFSETQ. This CDR3 reads CASSHRDTNMNTEAFF. The CDR3 nucleotides read TGCGCCAGCAGCCACCGGGACACCAACATGAACACTGAAGCTTTCTTT. The entire variable domain, with the rest obtained from reference TRBV5-1 and TRBJ1-1, is as follows: KAGVTQTPRYLIKTRGQQVTLSCSPISGHRSVSWYQQTPGQGLQFLFEYFSETQRNKGNFPGRFSGRQFSNSRSEMNVSTLELGDSALYLCASSHRDTNMNTEAFFGQGTRLTVV.

The V gene is TRBV28, the J gene TRBJ2-1, with TRBD2 identical over 11 bases. V was clipped by 6 bases and J by 10 bases; unmatched bases: 11. This CDR3 has 15 residues. CDR1 MDHEN and CDR2 SYDVKM come from the germline V gene. CDR3 region: CASSPRLAGSDEQFF. The CDR3 DNA sequence: TGTGCCAGCAGCCCGAGACTAGCGGGAAGTGACGAGCAGTTCTTC. The full variable domain, in which reference TRBV28 and TRBJ2-1 provide the parts outside the CDR3, is DVKVTQSSRYLVKRTGEKVFLECVQDMDHENMFWYRQDPGLGLRLIYFSYDVKMKEKGDIPEGYSVSREKKERFSLILESASTNQTSMYLCASSPRLAGSDEQFFGPGTRLTVL.

The V and J genes are TRBV28 and TRBJ2-1; TRBD2 might be the D (6 bases). This CDR3 spans 15 amino acids. The V and J ends lost 4 bases and 9 bases respectively, with 19 bases between them. Looked up from germline, CDR1 is MDHEN and CDR2 is SYDVKM. As DNA, the CDR3 is TGTGCCAGCAGTTCCCCCAAAGGGACTGATTTTGAGCAGTTCTTC. This encodes CASSSPKGTDFEQFF.

The chain uses TRBV20-1 and TRBJ2-7; TRBD2 is a possible D gene (6 bases). Between the trimmed V and J ends, which lost 6 bases and 6 bases, there was a span of 6 bases. The CDR3 length is 9 residues. Germline V lookup: CDR1 DFQATT, CDR2 SNEGSKA (reference sequence). Written as DNA, the CDR3 is TGCAGTGCGCGGGGCGAGCAGTACTTC. Amino acids: CSARGEQYF.

This chain links TRBV6-1 with TRBJ2-3, with a weak D call TRBD2 (7 bases). Germline CDR1 reads MNHNS; CDR2 reads SASEGT. With 1 base removed from V and 8 bases from J, the gap between germline ends came to 16 bases. The CDR3 runs to 15 residues. CDR3 DNA: TGTGCCAGCAGTGAAGTGCGGGGGCCTTCTCGTACGCAGTATTTT. Protein: CASSEVRGPSRTQYF.

This chain uses TRBV30 with TRBJ2-2; D call uncertain. The V end lost 5 bases, the J end lost 7 bases, and 23 bases lay between the germline ends. This CDR3 comprises 16 residues. Germline-derived CDR1 and CDR2 are GTSNPN and SVGIG (reference sequence). CDR3 region: CAWAKRQPIIVGELFF. The CDR3 coding sequence is TGTGCCTGGGCAAAGAGGCAGCCTATTATTGTCGGGGAGCTGTTTTTT.

The chain links TRBV23-1 to TRBJ1-2; D perhaps matches TRBD1 (5 bases). TRBV23-1 is an open reading frame, and its role is uncertain. Trimming pared 2 bases from V and 8 bases from J, leaving 15 bases between. The CDR3 totals 14 residues. The CDR3 sequence: CASSQPDTQGGYTF. CDR3 DNA sequence: TGCGCCAGCAGTCAACCGGACACCCAGGGAGGCTACACCTTC.